The next 32 T cell receptor beta chains were all read from a single sample in a study of blood T cell repertoires in COVID-19. Some clones are missing from TCRdb's copy, which holds only in-frame ones; the method was immunoSEQ multiplex PCR. This sample carries some 90,000 clones, 70% to 85% of them seen once, and the ten largest clones take around 24%. Sequencing used peripheral blood. These receptors were obtained from a woman aged 55-69 years in a cohort sampled during active or convalescent COVID-19.

V gene TRBV5-1 combines with J gene TRBJ2-5; D is ambiguous. With 4 bases removed from V and 2 bases from J, the gap between germline ends came to 6 bases. CDR1 and CDR2 from the germline V gene are SGHRS and YFSETQ. This CDR3 comprises 12 residues. The chain's CDR3 is CASSTRQETQYF. The CDR3 DNA reads as TGCGCCAGCAGCACCAGGCAAGAGACCCAGTACTTC.

This clone was observed a handful of times. The chain joins TRBV10-3 to TRBJ2-3, with TRBD1 identical over 9 bases. J lost 3 bases, V lost 8 bases, and 9 bases had no gene match. The CDR3 is 15 residues long. CDR1 is ENHRY and CDR2 is SYGVKD in the germline V gene. DNA for the CDR3: TGTGCCATCGAGGCCGGGACAGGGAAGACAGATACGCAGTATTTT. Translating gives CAIEAGTGKTDTQYF.

The V call is TRBV28, the J call TRBJ2-2, with a possible D match to TRBD2 (5 bases). Germline assignment: CDR1 MDHEN and CDR2 SYDVKM. CDR3 length equals 12 residues. V lost 11 bases, J lost 5 bases, and 12 bases lay in between. CDR3 amino acids: CAYIGETGELFF. In DNA form, the CDR3 reads TGTGCCTACATCGGGGAAACCGGGGAGCTGTTTTTT.

This clone is a singleton in its sample. This rearrangement joins TRBV5-6 to TRBJ1-1, with 8 bases lining up with TRBD1. V was pared by 3 bases and J by 5 bases, with 3 bases of the junction left unmatched. The germline V gene encodes CDR1 SGHDT and CDR2 YYEEEE. The CDR3 contains 13 residues. The CDR3 DNA sequence: TGTGCCAGCAGCTGGACAGGGAGAACTGAAGCTTTCTTT. The encoded protein is CASSWTGRTEAFF. Variable domain in full (rest from reference TRBV5-6 and TRBJ1-1): DAGVTQSPTHLIKTRGQQVTLRCSPKSGHDTVSWYQQALGQGPQFIFQYYEEEERQRGNFPDRFSGHQFPNYSSELNVNALLLGDSALYLCASSWTGRTEAFFGQGTRLTVV.

The J gene is TRBJ1-1, the V gene TRBV5-1; 8 bases map to TRBD1. The J segment lost 5 bases and the V segment lost 3 bases, leaving 12 bases of the junction unmatched. In germline, CDR1 is SGHRS, CDR2 YFSETQ. The CDR3 consists of 16 residues. The CDR3, as DNA: TGCGCCAGCAGCTCGGACAGGGCCGCTTTACGGACTGAAGCTTTCTTT. This codes for CASSSDRAALRTEAFF.

This chain links TRBV18 with TRBJ2-5; 9 positions match TRBD2. The CDR3 sequence is 17 residues long. CDR1 is KGHSH and CDR2 is LQKENI in the germline V gene. V trimming: 3 bases; J trimming: 0 bases; junction bases outside the gene matches: 8. DNA of the CDR3: TGTGCCAGCTCACCCATGTTAGCGGGGGCGTACCAAGAGACCCAGTACTTC. Its protein is CASSPMLAGAYQETQYF.

The J gene is TRBJ2-7, the V gene TRBV20-1, with 7 bases identical to TRBD1. The junction had 1 base not matched to a gene; V was cut back by 6 bases and J by 2 bases. Germline CDR1 DFQATT, CDR2 SNEGSKA (reference sequence). The CDR3 is made up of 11 amino acids. The CDR3 DNA reads TGCAGTGCGGGACAGCCCTACGAGCAGTACTTC. Amino acids: CSAGQPYEQYF.

V and J are TRBV5-1 and TRBJ2-7; D uncertain. Trimming took off 0 bases at V and 3 bases at J, with 13 bases between the two ends. CDR1 SGHRS and CDR2 YFSETQ come from the germline V gene. The CDR3 has 15 amino acids. This CDR3 reads CASSLGSVRSYEQYF. CDR3 in DNA: TGCGCCAGCAGCTTGGGGTCAGTCCGGAGCTACGAGCAGTACTTC.

Worth noting for this clone: An end of the junction differs from the germline gene, which may be a read error. The rearrangement links TRBV2 to TRBJ2-7; D perhaps matches TRBD2 (7 bases). This CDR3 spans 14 amino acids. Germline CDR1 and CDR2: SNHLY and FYNNEI. The CDR3 loop reads CARSEGGAGYEQYF. The CDR3 region has the DNA TGTGCCCGCAGTGAGGGGGGGGCCGGCTACGAGCAGTACTTC.

This clone has more than one count but fewer than ten. The gene calls are TRBV5-8 and TRBJ2-7; 10 nucleotides align to TRBD2. V gave up 2 bases and J gave up 2 bases; unmatched junction bases: 4. There are 15 residues in the CDR3. Germline-derived CDR1 and CDR2 are SGHTS and YDEGEE. The CDR3 spells CASSFSSGGAYEQYF. The CDR3 nucleotides are TGTGCCAGCAGCTTTAGCAGCGGGGGGGCCTACGAGCAGTACTTC.

CDR3 region: CASSFSGTSGAAGELFF. CDR3 coding DNA: TGTGCCAGCAGCTTCTCAGGGACTAGCGGGGCGGCCGGGGAGCTGTTTTTT. The chain has TRBV9 and TRBJ2-2; TRBD2 aligns across 13 bases. V lost 4 bases and J lost 6; bases outside the gene matches: 9. CDR3 length equals 17 residues. CDR1 SGDLS and CDR2 YYNGEE come from the germline V gene. Looking up the rest from reference TRBV9 and TRBJ2-2 gives the full variable domain: DSGVTQTPKHLITATGQRVTLRCSPRSGDLSVYWYQQSLDQGLQFLIQYYNGEERAKGNILERFSAQQFPDLHSELNLSSLELGDSALYFCASSFSGTSGAAGELFFGEGSRLTVL.

The chain uses TRBV6-1 and TRBJ1-4; D remains ambiguous. The V gene lost 3 bases and the J gene lost 3 bases, with 11 bases spanning the gap. Germline assignment: CDR1 MNHNS and CDR2 SASEGT. This CDR3 region has 15 residues. CDR3 sequence (DNA): TGTGCCAGCAGTGATTCTCACAGCTCTAATGAAAAACTGTTTTTT. Its protein product is CASSDSHSSNEKLFF.

This clone turned up a few times. The J gene is TRBJ1-2, the V gene TRBV6-6; 8 bases line up with TRBD1. This CDR3 contains 16 residues. Germline V gene lookup returns CDR1 MNHNY and CDR2 SVGAGI (reference sequence). Trimming cost V 4 bases and J 5 bases; bases outside gene matches: 12. CDR3 amino acids: CASSSSSGTGPYGYTF. The CDR3, as DNA: TGTGCCAGCAGTTCATCCTCCGGGACAGGACCATATGGCTACACCTTC.

A remark on this clone: Distinct nucleotide sequences in the sample also encode this CDR3. The V gene is TRBV5-1, the J gene TRBJ2-7; 7 nucleotides align to TRBD1. Per the germline V gene, CDR1 is SGHRS and CDR2 is YFSETQ. Unmatched junction bases numbered 2, after V lost 0 bases and J lost 2 bases. This CDR3 is built from 14 residues. This CDR3 reads CASSLGQGAYEQYF. The CDR3 DNA reads as TGCGCCAGCAGCTTGGGCCAGGGGGCCTACGAGCAGTACTTC.

The rearrangement joins TRBV11-1 to TRBJ2-6, with a possible D match to TRBD2 (5 bases). In germline, CDR1 is SGHAT, CDR2 FQDESV (reference sequence). CDR3 length: 15 amino acids. Trimming removed 6 bases at V and 0 bases at J, with 9 bases between. CDR3 residues: CASRNGNSGANVLTF. CDR3 DNA: TGTGCCAGCAGGAACGGGAACTCTGGGGCCAACGTCCTGACTTTC.

The chain joins TRBV5-1 to TRBJ2-3; no clear D. This CDR3 comprises 14 residues. CDR1 is SGHRS, CDR2 YFSETQ, per germline. V dropped 0 bases and J dropped 2 bases, with 7 bases sitting between them. CDR3 region: CASSLGDFTDTQYF. The CDR3 coding sequence is TGCGCCAGCAGCTTGGGTGACTTCACAGATACGCAGTATTTT.

The chain employs TRBV5-4 and TRBJ1-1; 7 bases align to TRBD1. The germline CDR1 and CDR2 sequences are SGHNT and YYREEE (reference sequence). CDR3 length: 12 amino acids. Trimming took 3 bases from V and 6 from J; bases not matched to a gene: 2. In DNA, the CDR3 is TGTGCCAGCAGCTCAAGGGGGCCTGAAGCTTTCTTT. As protein: CASSSRGPEAFF. Together with reference TRBV5-4 and TRBJ1-1, the CDR3 gives the full variable domain: ETGVTQSPTHLIKTRGQQVTLRCSSQSGHNTVSWYQQALGQGPQFIFQYYREEENGRGNFPPRFSGLQFPNYSSELNVNALELDDSALYLCASSSRGPEAFFGQGTRLTVV.

A few counts support this clone. V gene TRBV28 combines with J gene TRBJ2-5; possible D gene TRBD1, 6 bases. From germline, CDR1 is MDHEN and CDR2 SYDVKM. The CDR3 consists of 15 residues. V was pared by 3 bases and J by 2 bases, with 13 bases between. The CDR3 nucleotides read TGTGCCAGCAGTTTGAACCAGGGGCCACAAGAGACCCAGTACTTC. Protein: CASSLNQGPQETQYF.

The CDR3 DNA sequence: TGTGCCAGCAGCCGGGGGAAGATTACAGGGATGGGCTATGGCTACACCTTC. It codes for CASSRGKITGMGYGYTF. The rearrangement uses TRBV4-2 and TRBJ1-2, with TRBD1 as a possible D gene (6 bases). The germline V and J ends were trimmed by 4 bases and 4 bases, with 22 bases remaining between them. The length of the CDR3 is 17 residues. Germline CDR1 reads LGHNA; CDR2 reads YNFKEQ.

The chain has TRBV11-1 and TRBJ2-7; the match to TRBD1 covers 8 bases. The germline V gene encodes CDR1 SGHAT and CDR2 FQDESV (reference sequence). The CDR3 sequence is 16 residues long. With 1 base clipped from V and 0 bases from J, the junction kept 5 bases outside the gene matches. The CDR3 spells CASSLEGTGISYEQYF. CDR3 bases: TGTGCCAGCAGCTTAGAGGGGACAGGCATCTCCTACGAGCAGTACTTC.

The chain uses TRBV5-1 and TRBJ2-5, with 9 bases identical to TRBD2. The CDR3 runs to 15 residues. Trimming removed 5 bases from V and 1 base from J; junction bases left unmatched: 6. The germline V gene has CDR1 SGHRS and CDR2 YFSETQ. The CDR3 nucleotides read TGCGCCAGCAGAGGGACTAGCTCCGGCCAAGAGACCCAGTACTTC. Its protein product is CASRGTSSGQETQYF.

This chain links TRBV11-3 with TRBJ2-7; D might be TRBD2 (6 bases). CDR1 is SGHNT, CDR2 YENEEA, per germline. This CDR3 is 13 amino acids long. With 5 bases removed from V and 0 bases from J, the gap between germline ends came to 8 bases. In DNA, the CDR3 is TGTGCCAGCAGCCGGAGGGCCTCCTACGAGCAGTACTTC. Protein: CASSRRASYEQYF.

The sample holds one count of this clone. This chain joins TRBV19 and TRBJ1-5; TRBD1 aligns across 9 bases. Germline lookup yields CDR1 LNHDA and CDR2 SQIVND (reference sequence). The V segment lost 5 bases and the J segment 7 bases; nucleotides outside the gene matches: 9. The CDR3 has 15 amino acids. The CDR3 region has the DNA TGTGCCAGTAGTTTCCGGGACAGGGTGGGACAGCCCCAGCATTTT. Its translation is CASSFRDRVGQPQHF.

The chain couples TRBV6-6 to TRBJ1-4, with 7 nucleotides matching TRBD1. The CDR3 has 13 amino acids. The junction had 9 bases not matched to a gene; V was cut back by 9 bases and J by 8 bases. Per germline, CDR1 MNHNY and CDR2 SVGAGI (reference sequence). CDR3: CASTQGIWEKLFF. CDR3 bases: TGTGCCAGTACACAGGGGATTTGGGAAAAACTGTTTTTT.

V usage is TRBV9 and J usage is TRBJ2-2; 7 bases fit TRBD2. Trimming at V came to 5 bases and at J to 0 bases, leaving 4 bases not matched to a gene. CDR1 is SGDLS and CDR2 is YYNGEE in the germline V gene. The CDR3 length is 15 residues. CDR3 amino acids: CASSEGLANTGELFF. The CDR3 DNA reads TGTGCCAGCAGTGAAGGACTAGCGAACACCGGGGAGCTGTTTTTT.

The chain employs TRBV4-2 and TRBJ2-2, with TRBD1 matching 7 bases. The CDR3 loop spans 14 amino acids. The ends lost 3 bases at V and 6 bases at J; junction bases unmatched: 4. CDR1 and CDR2 from the germline V gene are LGHNA and YNFKEQ. The CDR3 reads CASSQLDRAGELFF. CDR3 nucleotides: TGTGCCAGCAGCCAGCTCGACAGGGCCGGGGAGCTGTTTTTT.

This clone has more than one count but fewer than ten. The V and J genes are TRBV7-9 and TRBJ1-6, with D unclear. CDR1 is SEHNR, CDR2 FQNEAQ, per germline (reference sequence). The CDR3 is 15 residues long. V was shortened by 6 bases and J by 0 bases, with 9 bases between the two germline ends. CDR3 coding DNA: TGTGCCAGCAGTCTGGGAGTCTCCTATAATTCACCCCTCCACTTT. Its protein product is CASSLGVSYNSPLHF.

The chain combines TRBV19 with TRBJ2-7, with 7 bases that match TRBD1. CDR1 is LNHDA and CDR2 is SQIVND in the germline V gene (reference sequence). Trimming at V came to 6 bases and at J to 0 bases, leaving 8 bases not matched to a gene. This CDR3 has 15 residues. CDR3 in amino acids: CASSIRDSSSYEQYF. Here the CDR3 DNA reads TGTGCCAGTAGCATCCGGGACAGCAGCTCCTACGAGCAGTACTTC.

On this clone itself: The sample has other DNA sequences that encode this CDR3 too. J is TRBJ1-5 and V is TRBV7-9; 8 bases fit TRBD1. Germline lookup yields CDR1 SEHNR and CDR2 FQNEAQ (reference sequence). The V segment lost 5 bases and the J segment 2 bases; nucleotides outside the gene matches: 5. This CDR3 comprises 15 residues. Written as DNA, the CDR3 is TGTGCCAGCAGCCCCGGGACAGGCGGCAATCAGCCCCAGCATTTT. Its translation is CASSPGTGGNQPQHF.

This clone has a handful of counts. DNA for the CDR3: TGCGCCAGCAGCCAAACGGGACAGGGTAGGACTGAAGCTTTCTTT. Residues: CASSQTGQGRTEAFF. The chain joins TRBV4-1 to TRBJ1-1; the match to TRBD1 covers 9 bases. This CDR3 comprises 15 residues. Trimming cost V 2 bases and J 5 bases; bases outside gene matches: 6. Germline V gene sequence: CDR1 MGHRA, CDR2 YSYEKL.

V gene TRBV18 combines with J gene TRBJ2-7, with TRBD2 matching over 8 bases. In germline, CDR1 is KGHSH, CDR2 LQKENI. This CDR3 spans 16 amino acids. After removal of 3 bases from V and 0 bases from J, the junction contained 7 bases not matched to a gene. CDR3 bases: TGTGCCAGCTCACCCGCAAGCGGGGGAGTCTCCTACGAGCAGTACTTC. As protein: CASSPASGGVSYEQYF.

Only one count was recorded for this clone. CDR3 sequence reads: CASSPRQGSMNTEAFF. For the CDR3, the DNA is TGTGCCAGCTCCCCTCGACAGGGGTCGATGAACACTGAAGCTTTCTTT. This chain uses TRBV18 with TRBJ1-1; TRBD1 matches at 8 bases. This CDR3 has 16 residues. The germline V gene encodes CDR1 KGHSH and CDR2 LQKENI. The J segment lost 0 bases and the V segment lost 6 bases, leaving 9 bases of the junction unmatched.